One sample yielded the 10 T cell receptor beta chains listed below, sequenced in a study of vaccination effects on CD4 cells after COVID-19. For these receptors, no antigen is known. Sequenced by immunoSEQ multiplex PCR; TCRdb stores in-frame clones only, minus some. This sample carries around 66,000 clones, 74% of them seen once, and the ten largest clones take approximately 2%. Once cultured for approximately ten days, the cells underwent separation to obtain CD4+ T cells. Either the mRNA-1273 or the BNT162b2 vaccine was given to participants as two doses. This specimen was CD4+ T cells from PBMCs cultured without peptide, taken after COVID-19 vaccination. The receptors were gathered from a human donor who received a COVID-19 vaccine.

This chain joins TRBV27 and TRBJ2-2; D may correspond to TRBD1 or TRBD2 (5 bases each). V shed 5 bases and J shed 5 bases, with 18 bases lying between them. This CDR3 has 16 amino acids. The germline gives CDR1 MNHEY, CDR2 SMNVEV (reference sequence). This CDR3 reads CASSAMGRVGTGELFF. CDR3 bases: TGTGCCAGCAGTGCCATGGGACGAGTGGGTACCGGGGAGCTGTTTTTT.

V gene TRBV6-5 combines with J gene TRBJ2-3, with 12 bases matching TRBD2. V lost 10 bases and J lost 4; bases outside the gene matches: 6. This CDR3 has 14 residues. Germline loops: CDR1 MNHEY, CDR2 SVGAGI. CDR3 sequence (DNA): TGTGCCACAACTAGCGGGGGGCCCCCAGATACGCAGTATTTT. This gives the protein CATTSGGPPDTQYF.

This CDR3 reads CASSLEVTGGNTIYF. In DNA, the CDR3 is TGTGCCAGCAGCTTAGAAGTGACAGGAGGAAACACCATATATTTT. The chain links TRBV7-9 to TRBJ1-3, with D possibly TRBD1 on 6 matching bases. V was shortened by 1 base and J by 4 bases, with 11 bases between the two germline ends. The CDR3 has 15 residues. Germline CDR1 SEHNR, CDR2 FQNEAQ (reference sequence).

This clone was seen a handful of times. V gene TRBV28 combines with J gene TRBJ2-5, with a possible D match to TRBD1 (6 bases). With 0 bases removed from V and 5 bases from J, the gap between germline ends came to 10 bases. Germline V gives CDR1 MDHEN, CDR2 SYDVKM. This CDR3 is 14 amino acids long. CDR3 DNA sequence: TGTGCCAGCAGTTTATGGGGGGCGCGGGAGACCCAGTACTTC. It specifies CASSLWGARETQYF.

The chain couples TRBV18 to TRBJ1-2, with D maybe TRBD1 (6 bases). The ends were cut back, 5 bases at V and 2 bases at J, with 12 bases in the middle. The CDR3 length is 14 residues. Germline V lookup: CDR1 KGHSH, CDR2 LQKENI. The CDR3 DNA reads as TGTGCCAGCTCAACAGGACAGATAAACTATGGCTACACCTTC. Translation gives CASSTGQINYGYTF.

CDR3 region: CASRQGGTNEKLFF. CDR3 sequence (DNA): TGTGCCAGCAGGCAGGGGGGAACTAATGAAAAACTGTTTTTT. The rearrangement joins TRBV28 to TRBJ1-4, with 7 nucleotides matching TRBD1. CDR3 length equals 14 residues. CDR1 is MDHEN, CDR2 SYDVKM, per germline. The J segment lost 1 base and the V segment lost 6 bases, leaving 2 bases of the junction unmatched.

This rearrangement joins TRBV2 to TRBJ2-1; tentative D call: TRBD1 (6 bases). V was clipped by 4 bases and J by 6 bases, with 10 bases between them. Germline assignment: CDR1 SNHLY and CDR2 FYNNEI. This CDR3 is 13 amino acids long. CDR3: CASSGTAINEQFF. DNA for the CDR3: TGTGCCAGCAGTGGGACAGCTATCAATGAGCAGTTCTTC. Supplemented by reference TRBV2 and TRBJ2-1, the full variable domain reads EPEVTQTPSHQVTQMGQEVILRCVPISNHLYFYWYRQILGQKVEFLVSFYNNEISEKSEIFDDQFSVERPDGSNFTLKIRSTKLEDSAMYFCASSGTAINEQFFGPGTRLTVL.

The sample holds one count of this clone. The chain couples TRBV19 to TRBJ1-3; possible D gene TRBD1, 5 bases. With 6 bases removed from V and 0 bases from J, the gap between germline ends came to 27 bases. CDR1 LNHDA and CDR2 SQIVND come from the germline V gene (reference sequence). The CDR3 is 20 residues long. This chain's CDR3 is CASRPTFGGKPLSSGNTIYF. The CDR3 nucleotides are TGTGCCAGTAGGCCTACGTTTGGGGGGAAACCACTGAGCTCTGGAAACACCATATATTTT.

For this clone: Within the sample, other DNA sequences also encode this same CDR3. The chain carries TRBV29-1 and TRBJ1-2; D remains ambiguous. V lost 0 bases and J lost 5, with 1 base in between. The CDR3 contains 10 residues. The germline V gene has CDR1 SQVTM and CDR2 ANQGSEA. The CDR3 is CSVEDYGYTF. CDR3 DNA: TGCAGCGTTGAAGATTATGGCTACACCTTC.

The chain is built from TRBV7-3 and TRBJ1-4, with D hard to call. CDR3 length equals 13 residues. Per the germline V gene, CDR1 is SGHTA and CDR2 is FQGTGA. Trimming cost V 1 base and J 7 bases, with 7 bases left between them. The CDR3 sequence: CASSLNQGEKLFF. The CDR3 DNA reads TGTGCCAGCAGCTTAAACCAAGGTGAAAAACTGTTTTTT. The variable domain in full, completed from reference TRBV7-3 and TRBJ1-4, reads GAGVSQTPSNKVTEKGKYVELRCDPISGHTALYWYRQSLGQGPEFLIYFQGTGAADDSGLPNDRFFAVRPEGSVSTLKIQRTERGDSAVYLCASSLNQGEKLFFGSGTQLSVL.